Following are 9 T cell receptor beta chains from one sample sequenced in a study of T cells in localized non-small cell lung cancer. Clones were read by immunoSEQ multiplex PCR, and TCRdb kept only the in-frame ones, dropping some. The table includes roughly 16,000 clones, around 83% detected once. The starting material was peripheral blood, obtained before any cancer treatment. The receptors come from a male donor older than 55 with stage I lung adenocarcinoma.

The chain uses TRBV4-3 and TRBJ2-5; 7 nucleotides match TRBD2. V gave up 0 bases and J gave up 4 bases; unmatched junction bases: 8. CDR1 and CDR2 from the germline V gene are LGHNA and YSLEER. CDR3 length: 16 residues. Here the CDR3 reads CASSQDTGGATETQYF. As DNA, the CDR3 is TGCGCCAGCAGCCAAGATACGGGGGGAGCCACAGAGACCCAGTACTTC.

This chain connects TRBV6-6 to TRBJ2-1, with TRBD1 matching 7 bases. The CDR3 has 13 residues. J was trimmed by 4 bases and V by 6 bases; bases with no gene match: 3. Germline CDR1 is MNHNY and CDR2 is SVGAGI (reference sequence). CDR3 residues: CASRGDRYNEQFF. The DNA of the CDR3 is TGTGCCAGCAGGGGGGACAGATACAATGAGCAGTTCTTC.

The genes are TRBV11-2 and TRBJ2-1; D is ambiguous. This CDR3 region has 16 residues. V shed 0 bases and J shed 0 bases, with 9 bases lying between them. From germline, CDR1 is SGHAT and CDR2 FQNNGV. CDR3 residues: CASSLDPRNSYNEQFF. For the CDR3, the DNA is TGTGCCAGCAGCTTAGACCCCAGGAACTCCTACAATGAGCAGTTCTTC.

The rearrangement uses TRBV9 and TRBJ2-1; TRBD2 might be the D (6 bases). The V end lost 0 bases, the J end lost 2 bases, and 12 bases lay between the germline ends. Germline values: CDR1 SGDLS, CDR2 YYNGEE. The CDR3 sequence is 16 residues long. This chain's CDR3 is CASSVGGSGPYNEQFF. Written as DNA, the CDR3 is TGTGCCAGCAGCGTAGGGGGTAGCGGTCCCTACAATGAGCAGTTCTTC.

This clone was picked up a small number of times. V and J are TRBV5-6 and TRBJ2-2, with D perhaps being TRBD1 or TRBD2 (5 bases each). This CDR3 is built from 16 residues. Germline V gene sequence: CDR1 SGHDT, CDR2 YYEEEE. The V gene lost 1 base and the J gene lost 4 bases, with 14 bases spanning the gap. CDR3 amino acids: CASSLLGGEGTGELFF. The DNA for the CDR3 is TGTGCCAGCAGCTTGCTTGGGGGTGAGGGCACCGGGGAGCTGTTTTTT.

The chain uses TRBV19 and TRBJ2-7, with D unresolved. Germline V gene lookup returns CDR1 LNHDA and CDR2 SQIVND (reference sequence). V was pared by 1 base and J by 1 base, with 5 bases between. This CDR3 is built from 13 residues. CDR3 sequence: CASSIGGSYEQYF. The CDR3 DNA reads TGTGCCAGTAGTATAGGCGGATCCTACGAGCAGTACTTC.

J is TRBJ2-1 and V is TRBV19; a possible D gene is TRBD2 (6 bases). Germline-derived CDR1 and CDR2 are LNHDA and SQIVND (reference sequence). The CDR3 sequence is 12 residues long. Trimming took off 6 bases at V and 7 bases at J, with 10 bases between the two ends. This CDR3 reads CASRGGMNEQFF. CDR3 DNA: TGTGCCAGTAGGGGGGGAATGAATGAGCAGTTCTTC.

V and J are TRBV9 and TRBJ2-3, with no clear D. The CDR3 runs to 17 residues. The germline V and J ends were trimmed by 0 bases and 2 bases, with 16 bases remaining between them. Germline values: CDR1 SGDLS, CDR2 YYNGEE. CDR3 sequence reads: CASSVGVLISSTDTQYF. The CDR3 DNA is TGTGCCAGCAGCGTAGGAGTTCTAATAAGTTCCACAGATACGCAGTATTTT.

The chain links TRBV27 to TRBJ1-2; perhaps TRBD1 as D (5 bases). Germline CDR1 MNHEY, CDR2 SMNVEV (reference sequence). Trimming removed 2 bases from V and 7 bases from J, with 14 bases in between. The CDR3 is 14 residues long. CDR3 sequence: CASSLKGPPLGYTF. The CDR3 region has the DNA TGTGCCAGCAGTTTAAAGGGGCCGCCCCTTGGCTACACCTTC.